This T cell receptor beta chain stems from a study of shared clonotypes between healthy human individuals. Adult donors, all healthy and HIV-negative, had no recent acute infections or vaccinations. Sequencing was performed with immunoSEQ multiplex PCR; in TCRdb, only in-frame clones are kept and a portion is missing. This sample has approximately 500,000 clones, with 81% found just once. Germline V CDR1 and CDR2: MNHEY, SMNVEV (reference sequence). V dropped 6 bases and J dropped 7; count of bases not matched to a gene: 8. CDR3 length equals 14 residues. This TCR derives from a woman aged 40 to 49 in good health. Some clones in this sample may be carry-over from other donors' samples. This chain connects TRBV27 to TRBJ2-7, with 11 bases lining up with TRBD2. The sample taken for sequencing was PBMCs. CDR3 amino acids: CASRRPGLAEEQYF. The CDR3 bases are TGTGCCAGCAGGCGCCCGGGACTAGCGGAAGAGCAGTACTTC.